This T cell receptor (beta chain) stems from a study of cytomegalovirus exposure and HLA in healthy donors. Whole-study findings and limits: A subsequent analysis found that TCR clusters from the first cohort also tended to co-occur in the approximately 130 validation repertoires, with approximately 95% of cluster scores above 0. TCR beta chains numbering approximately 150 were designated cytomegalovirus-associated. TCR sequences were mostly rare, though some public TCRs occurred in many donors. Reported results showed that the classifier diagnosed cytomegalovirus status with high specificity and sensitivity.

The CDR3 length is 14 residues. In germline, CDR1 is SGHRS, CDR2 YFSETQ. Deletions cut 4 bases from V and 8 bases from J, with 15 bases between. The protocol was immunoSEQ multiplex PCR, while the TCRdb copy is restricted to in-frame clones and leaves out a portion. The table lists around 300,000 clones, 86% of them singletons. This clone was observed a single time. Its antigen is as yet unknown. The clonotype originates from a woman between 18 and 30 years old in good health and CMV-seronegative. The sequenced material came from PBMCs. V usage is TRBV5-1 and J usage is TRBJ1-4; D is possibly TRBD1 (5 bases). The CDR3 reads CASSPDSNVEKLFF. CDR3 nucleotide sequence: TGCGCCAGCAGCCCCGACAGTAACGTCGAAAAACTGTTTTTT.